This T cell receptor (beta chain) was identified in a study of OX40 agonist ivuxolimab in advanced cancers. Turning to the overall study: The costimulatory receptor OX40 (CD134) was targeted by ivuxolimab, a fully human IgG2 agonistic monoclonal antibody. The dose-escalation cohort was about 87% male with a mean age of roughly 62 years, ranging from roughly 23 to 90. Patients were allowed to have had prior anti-PD-1, anti-PD-L1 or anti-CTLA-4 therapy, and approximately 41% of the dose-escalation patients had previously received checkpoint inhibitors. Peripheral TCRbeta sequencing was intended to test whether TCR sequence diversity was altered and clonal T-cell expansion was caused by ivuxolimab. Intravenous ivuxolimab was administered to patients every 2 weeks at six dose levels: 0.01, 0.1, 0.3, 1.5, 3 and 10 mg/kg. Among the approximately 54 dose-escalation patients, some 19 had hepatocellular carcinoma, roughly 15 melanoma, 9 renal cell carcinoma and 9 head and neck cancer. The paper covers the monotherapy dose-escalation part of the phase I ivuxolimab trial, which included N of about 50 patients. Partial responses occurred in three dose-escalation patients, of whom one had hepatocellular carcinoma and two had cutaneous melanoma.

The trial excluded patients who had a history of autoimmune disease or who were on systemic immunosuppression. Peripheral blood for TCR sequencing was collected from all dose cohorts at baseline, on cycle 4 day 1, and on cycle 7 day 1. Samples were obtained from an open-label, multicenter, first-in-human phase I dose-escalation trial of ivuxolimab. Adults with locally advanced or metastatic head and neck squamous cell, hepatocellular, melanoma or renal cell carcinoma were enrolled in the trial. Before TCR sequencing, CD4+ T cells and CD8+ T cells from peripheral blood were sorted into separate populations. Study-wide findings and limitations: Low levels of normalized T-cell clonal expansion were also seen in some patients who did not respond. Antigen specificity was not determined for the clonally expanded peripheral T cells. In the 0.1-3.0 mg/kg groups, partial responders were among the patients with the lowest normalized peripheral clonal expansion, particularly in CD8+ T cells. Clonal expansion of both CD4+ and CD8+ blood T cells was observed from baseline to week 6 at doses 0.1 to 3.0 mg/kg. After ivuxolimab, more expanded clones were found on average in CD8+ T cells than in CD4+ T cells.

About this clone: No antigen is known for it. No much larger clonotype is one base removed from it; base qualities were not supplied.

The CDR3 has 13 amino acids, counting the end cysteine and phenylalanine. CDR3 DNA is the only sequence kept; it has 39 bases, read in frame from the first base. CDR1 and CDR2 are drawn from the germline V gene: SGHDT, YYEEEE. V loses 0 bases at its end and J loses 12 bases; junction bases beyond the gene matches: 9. For sequencing of the TCRbeta CDR3 region, genomic DNA was extracted from the sorted cells. TCRbeta CDR3 regions were sequenced using the immunoSEQ Assay. TCRdb retrieved this table from immuneACCESS and kept in-frame rearrangements only. Not all clones are present; in checked studies, unresolved V genes account for under half, and no reason is known for the remainder. The sample includes around 26,000 clones, with approximately 80% observed a single time. The top ten hold about 34% of the sample.

The sample here was CD4+ or CD8+ T cells sorted from blood, taken in a trial of the OX40 agonist ivuxolimab. The chain is made from TRBV5-6 and TRBJ2-7; 7 junctional bases match TRBD2. This sequence originates from an adult with an advanced solid tumor such as melanoma, head and neck, liver or kidney cancer. The CDR3 region has the sequence CASSLGLADEAYF. The bases are TGTGCCAGCAGCTTGGGTCTAGCGGACGAGGCGTACTTC.